This T cell receptor beta chain was obtained from a study of T cell responses to AZD1222 COVID-19 vaccine. For this clone: The antigen remains unidentified.

Broader study findings: Unmutated variant regions are reportedly the target of nearly half of TCRs that are spike-specific. The study identified only six AZD1222 recipients as seropositive at baseline.

Assay: immunoSEQ multiplex PCR; the TCRdb copy retains only in-frame clones and omits some. The data show 160,000 or so clones, with 90% seen just once and approximately 1.5% held by the top ten. The J segment lost 6 bases and the V segment lost 3 bases, leaving 6 bases of the junction unmatched. The CDR3 is 15 residues long. Germline V gene lookup returns CDR1 MNHNS and CDR2 SASEGT. This clonotype was obtained from an adult who received the AZD1222 COVID-19 vaccine. The chain combines TRBV6-1 with TRBJ2-2; 8 bases are a match to TRBD1. This sample comprised peripheral blood, obtained 28 days after the second AZD1222 dose. The CDR3 nucleotides are TGTGCCAGCAGTGAGGGACAGGTGTTAGCCGGGGAGCTGTTTTTT. Residues: CASSEGQVLAGELFF.